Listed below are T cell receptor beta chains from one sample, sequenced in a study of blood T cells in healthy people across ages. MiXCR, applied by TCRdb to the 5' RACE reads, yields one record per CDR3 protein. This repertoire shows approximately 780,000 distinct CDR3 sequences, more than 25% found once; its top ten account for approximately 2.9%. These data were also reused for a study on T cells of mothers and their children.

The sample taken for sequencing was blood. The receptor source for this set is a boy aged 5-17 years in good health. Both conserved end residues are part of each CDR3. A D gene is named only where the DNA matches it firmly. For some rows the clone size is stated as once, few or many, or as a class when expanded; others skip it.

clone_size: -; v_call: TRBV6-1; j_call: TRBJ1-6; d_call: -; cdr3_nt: TGTGCCAGCACGACGGGGCCCGCTGGCTCCTATAATTCACCCCTCCACTTT; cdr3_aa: CASTTGPAGSYNSPLHF
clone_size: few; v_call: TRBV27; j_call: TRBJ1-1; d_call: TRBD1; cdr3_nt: TGTGCCAGCAGCCCAGGGGGGTTTGGTACTGAAGCTTTCTTT; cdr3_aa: CASSPGGFGTEAFF
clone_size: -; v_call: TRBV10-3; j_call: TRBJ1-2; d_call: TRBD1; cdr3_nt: TGTGCCATCAGTCAGCAGGGACAGATGCTATATGGCTACACCTTC; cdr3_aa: CAISQQGQMLYGYTF
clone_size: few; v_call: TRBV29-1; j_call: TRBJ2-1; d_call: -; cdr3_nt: TGCAGCGTTGCGGAGTACAATGAGCAGTTCTTC; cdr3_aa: CSVAEYNEQFF
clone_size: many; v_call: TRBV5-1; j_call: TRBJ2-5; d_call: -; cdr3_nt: TGCGCCAGCAGCTGGCCGATGGACGGAGGAGAGACCCAGTACTTC; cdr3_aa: CASSWPMDGGETQYF
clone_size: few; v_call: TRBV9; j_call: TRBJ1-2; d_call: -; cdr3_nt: TGTGCCAGCAGCGTTCGGTCCCAAGGAAACTATGGCTACACCTTC; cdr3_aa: CASSVRSQGNYGYTF
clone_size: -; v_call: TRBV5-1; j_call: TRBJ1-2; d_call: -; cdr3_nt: TGCGCCAGCAGCTTGAGCTGGGGCCAGTATGGCTACACCTTC; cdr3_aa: CASSLSWGQYGYTF
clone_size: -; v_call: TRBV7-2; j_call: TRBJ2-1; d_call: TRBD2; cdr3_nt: TGTGCCAGCAGCCGGACTAGCGGGATCAATGAGCAGTTCTTC; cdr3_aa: CASSRTSGINEQFF
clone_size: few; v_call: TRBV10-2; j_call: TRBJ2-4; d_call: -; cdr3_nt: TGCGCCAGCGGTGGACAAATAGCCAAAAACATTCAGTACTTC; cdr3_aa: CASGGQIAKNIQYF
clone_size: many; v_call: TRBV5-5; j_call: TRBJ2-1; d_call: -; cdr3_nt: TGTGCCAGCAGCTTGGGCCCGGCCAGCTCCTACAATGAGCAGTTCTTC; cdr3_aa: CASSLGPASSYNEQFF
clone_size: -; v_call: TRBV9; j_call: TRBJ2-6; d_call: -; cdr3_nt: TGTGCCAGCAGCGATTCTGCAGGTGAATTCCCTCTTGAGTCTGGGGCCAACGTCCTGACTTTC; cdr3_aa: CASSDSAGEFPLESGANVLTF
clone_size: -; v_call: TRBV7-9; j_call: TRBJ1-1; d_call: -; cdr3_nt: TGTGCCAGCAGCTTCCCTCCCCCGAGGGTGAACACTGAAGCTTTCTTT; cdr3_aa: CASSFPPPRVNTEAFF
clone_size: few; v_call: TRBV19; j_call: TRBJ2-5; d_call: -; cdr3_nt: TGTGCCTCCTCGGACAAACAAGAGACCCAGTACTTC; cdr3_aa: CASSDKQETQYF
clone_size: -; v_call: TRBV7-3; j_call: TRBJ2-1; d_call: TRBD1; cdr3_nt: TGTGCCAGCAGCTGGAGCGGACAGGGGATGAATGAGCAGTTCTTC; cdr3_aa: CASSWSGQGMNEQFF
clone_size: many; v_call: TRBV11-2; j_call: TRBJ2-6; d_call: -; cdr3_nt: TGTGCCAGCAGCACCCCTATCGGGGCCAACGTCCTGACTTTC; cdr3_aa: CASSTPIGANVLTF
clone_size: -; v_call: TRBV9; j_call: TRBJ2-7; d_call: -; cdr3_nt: TGTGCCAGCAGCGCCGGGACCTCTAGCCTCGGTGAGCAGTACTTC; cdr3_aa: CASSAGTSSLGEQYF
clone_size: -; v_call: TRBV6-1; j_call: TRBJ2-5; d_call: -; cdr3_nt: TGTGCCAGCATAAACCGGGACGACTACCAAGAGACCCAGTACTTC; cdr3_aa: CASINRDDYQETQYF
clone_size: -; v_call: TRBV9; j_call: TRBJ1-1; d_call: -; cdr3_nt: TGTGCCAGCAGCGTAGATTGGAACACTGAAGCTTTCTTT; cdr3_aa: CASSVDWNTEAFF
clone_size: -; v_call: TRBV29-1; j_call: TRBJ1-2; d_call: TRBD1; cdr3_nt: TGCAGCGTCGGGGACAGGGGGTACTATGGCTACACCTTC; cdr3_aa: CSVGDRGYYGYTF
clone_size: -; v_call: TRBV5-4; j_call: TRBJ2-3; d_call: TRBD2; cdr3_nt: TGTGCCAGCAGCTTTGGTGCTAGCGGGGGTATGGATACGCAGTATTTT; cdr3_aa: CASSFGASGGMDTQYF
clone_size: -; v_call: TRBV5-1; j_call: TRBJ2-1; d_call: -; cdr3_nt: TGCGCCAGCAGCCCCTGGACAGCCAGCTCCTACAATGAGCAGTTCTTC; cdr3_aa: CASSPWTASSYNEQFF
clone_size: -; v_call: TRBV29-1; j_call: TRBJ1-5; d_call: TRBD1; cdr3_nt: TGCAGCGCCACGACAGGGGGCAATCAGCCCCAGCATTTT; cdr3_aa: CSATTGGNQPQHF
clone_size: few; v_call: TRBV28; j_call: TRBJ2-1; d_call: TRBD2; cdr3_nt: TGTGCCAGCAGTCCAATCGGGACTAGCAGCAATGAGCAGTTCTTC; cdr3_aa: CASSPIGTSSNEQFF
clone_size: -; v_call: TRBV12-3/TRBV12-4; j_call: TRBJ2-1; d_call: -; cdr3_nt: TGTGCCAGCAGTAAATGGTACAATGAGCAGTTCTTC; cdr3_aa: CASSKWYNEQFF
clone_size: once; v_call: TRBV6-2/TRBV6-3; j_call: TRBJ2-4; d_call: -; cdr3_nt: TGTGCCAGCAGTTACTCGAGGGGGTCCCCTCCTAACATTCAGTACTTC; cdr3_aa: CASSYSRGSPPNIQYF
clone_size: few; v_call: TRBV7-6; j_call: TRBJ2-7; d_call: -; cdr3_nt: TGTGCCAGCAGCTCCAACATCCTTAGCTCCTACGAGCAGTACTTC; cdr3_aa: CASSSNILSSYEQYF
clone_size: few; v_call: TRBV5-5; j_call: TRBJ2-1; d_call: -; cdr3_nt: TGTGCCAGCAGCGGACCGGGACCGCTGAGCTCCTACAATGAGCAGTTCTTC; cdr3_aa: CASSGPGPLSSYNEQFF
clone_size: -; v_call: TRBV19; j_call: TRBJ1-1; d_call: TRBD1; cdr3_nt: TGTGCCAGTAGTAAAGGGACAGGGGAAATGAACACTGAAGCTTTCTTT; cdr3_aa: CASSKGTGEMNTEAFF